These 32 T cell receptor beta chains were all obtained from the same sample, sequenced in a study of blood T cell repertoires in COVID-19. The protocol was immunoSEQ multiplex PCR, while the TCRdb copy is restricted to in-frame clones and leaves out a portion. The sample lists some 130,000 clones, over 60% occurring once. The sample taken for sequencing was peripheral blood. These receptors were obtained from a woman of 80 years or more with acute or convalescent COVID-19.

The V call is TRBV6-1, the J call TRBJ1-1; D might be TRBD1 (6 bases). CDR3 length: 15 amino acids. V was shortened by 3 bases and J by 1 base, with 12 bases between the two germline ends. Germline values: CDR1 MNHNS, CDR2 SASEGT. The CDR3 protein is CASSDQGYGNTEAFF. The CDR3, as DNA: TGTGCCAGCAGTGATCAGGGGTACGGGAACACTGAAGCTTTCTTT.

The chain combines TRBV27 with TRBJ1-4; maybe TRBD1 (5 bases). Trimming pared 5 bases from V and 3 bases from J, leaving 13 bases between. The CDR3 contains 15 residues. The germline CDR1 and CDR2 sequences are MNHEY and SMNVEV (reference sequence). DNA for the CDR3: TGTGCCAGCAGTATGGGGGGATCATCTAATGAAAAACTGTTTTTT. This sequence encodes CASSMGGSSNEKLFF.

This chain links TRBV19 with TRBJ1-5; 7 nucleotides match TRBD1. The germline gives CDR1 LNHDA, CDR2 SQIVND (reference sequence). CDR3 size: 14 residues. The J segment lost 6 bases and the V segment lost 5 bases, leaving 7 bases of the junction unmatched. The CDR3 spells CASSGTGAPQPQHF. Written as DNA, the CDR3 is TGTGCCAGTAGTGGAACAGGGGCTCCTCAGCCCCAGCATTTT.

The chain joins TRBV4-3 to TRBJ1-2; D unresolved. CDR1 is LGHNA and CDR2 is YSLEER in the germline V gene. The CDR3 runs to 14 residues. Trimming took off 1 base at V and 1 base at J, with 7 bases between the two ends. The CDR3 DNA reads as TGCGCCAGCAGCCAAGGAAACGGTAACTATGGCTACACCTTC. Translation: CASSQGNGNYGYTF.

This clone was counted once. The rearrangement joins TRBV18 to TRBJ1-5, with TRBD1 matching over 10 bases. Trimming at V came to 3 bases and at J to 5 bases, leaving 4 bases not matched to a gene. Germline-derived CDR1 and CDR2 are KGHSH and LQKENI. This CDR3 has 15 amino acids. This CDR3 reads CASSPGQGYHQPQHF. The CDR3, as DNA: TGTGCCAGCTCACCGGGACAGGGGTATCATCAGCCCCAGCATTTT.

The J gene is TRBJ2-2, the V gene TRBV18; 7 bases map to TRBD1. Germline V gene lookup returns CDR1 KGHSH and CDR2 LQKENI. CDR3 length equals 15 residues. V shed 3 bases and J 1 base; nucleotides not matched to a gene: 2. The CDR3 sequence: CASSPTGMNTGELFF. The DNA for the CDR3 is TGTGCCAGCTCACCGACAGGGATGAACACCGGGGAGCTGTTTTTT.

This sequence joins TRBV2 and TRBJ1-5; D uncertain. CDR3 length: 14 amino acids. V was clipped by 2 bases and J by 0 bases, with 5 bases between them. Germline V lookup: CDR1 SNHLY, CDR2 FYNNEI. The CDR3 region is CASSEQNSNQPQHF. In DNA form, the CDR3 reads TGTGCCAGCAGTGAACAGAATAGCAATCAGCCCCAGCATTTT.

The chain uses TRBV5-4 and TRBJ1-2; 7 bases align to TRBD1. The J segment lost 2 bases and the V segment lost 2 bases, leaving 3 bases of the junction unmatched. The germline V gene has CDR1 SGHNT and CDR2 YYREEE (reference sequence). This CDR3 region has 14 residues. CDR3 DNA: TGTGCCAGCAGCTTACGACAGGGAAACTATGGCTACACCTTC. Translation: CASSLRQGNYGYTF.

The chain employs TRBV7-9 and TRBJ2-7; tentatively, D is TRBD1 (6 bases). Germline V gives CDR1 SEHNR, CDR2 FQNEAQ (reference sequence). CDR3 length: 15 residues. Trimming removed 0 bases from V and 3 bases from J, with 12 bases in between. The CDR3 reads CASSLALGRGYEQYF. For the CDR3, the DNA is TGTGCCAGCAGCTTAGCGTTGGGCAGGGGCTACGAGCAGTACTTC.

This clone turned up a few times. The rearrangement links TRBV7-2 to TRBJ1-6; D remains unclear. From germline, CDR1 is SGHTA and CDR2 FQGNSA. V gave up 5 bases and J gave up 6 bases, with 11 bases separating them. The CDR3 has 14 residues. In DNA form, the CDR3 reads TGTGCCAGCAGCCACCGGGAGATTAATTCACCCCTCCACTTT. It codes for CASSHREINSPLHF. The whole variable domain, filled in from reference TRBV7-2 and TRBJ1-6, reads GAGVSQSPSNKVTEKGKDVELRCDPISGHTALYWYRQSLGQGLEFLIYFQGNSAPDKSGLPSDRFSAERTGGSVSTLTIQRTQQEDSAVYLCASSHREINSPLHFGNGTRLTVT.

The chain recombines TRBV28 with TRBJ1-1; D perhaps matches TRBD1 (5 bases). CDR3 length: 14 residues. Looked up from germline, CDR1 is MDHEN and CDR2 is SYDVKM. Trimming stripped 6 bases from V and 1 base from J, with 12 bases between. The CDR3 is CASSHRTGNTEAFF. The CDR3 DNA sequence: TGTGCCAGCAGCCACAGGACGGGGAACACTGAAGCTTTCTTT.

The rearrangement uses TRBV6-6 and TRBJ2-3; perhaps TRBD1 as D (6 bases). The CDR3 spans 15 residues. V was trimmed by 8 bases and J by 1 base, leaving 16 bases between them. Germline CDR1 reads MNHNY; CDR2 reads SVGAGI (reference sequence). The CDR3 region is CASEGQLLGTDTQYF. CDR3 nucleotides: TGTGCCAGCGAGGGACAACTCCTAGGCACAGATACGCAGTATTTT.

The V call is TRBV11-2, the J call TRBJ1-1; no reliable D call. This CDR3 has 14 residues. CDR1 is SGHAT, CDR2 FQNNGV, per germline. Trimming stripped 1 base from V and 4 bases from J, with 10 bases between. Written as DNA, the CDR3 is TGTGCCAGCAGCTTAGCCCCCCAGGCCACTGAAGCTTTCTTT. It translates to CASSLAPQATEAFF.

The chain couples TRBV7-2 to TRBJ1-2; 9 positions agree with TRBD1. This CDR3 comprises 15 residues. Trimming took 1 base from V and 4 from J; bases not matched to a gene: 4. In germline, CDR1 is SGHTA, CDR2 FQGNSA. The CDR3 is CASSLGMTGGYGYTF. The CDR3, as DNA: TGTGCCAGCAGCTTAGGAATGACAGGGGGCTATGGCTACACCTTC.

This chain joins TRBV9 and TRBJ2-1, with D unresolved. V lost 4 bases and J 4 bases, leaving 9 bases between the germline ends. Germline V CDR1 and CDR2: SGDLS, YYNGEE. CDR3 length: 13 amino acids. The CDR3 loop reads CASSLDTYNEQFF. CDR3 sequence (DNA): TGTGCCAGCAGCCTCGACACATACAATGAGCAGTTCTTC.

This chain joins TRBV2 and TRBJ2-5; D unclear. Germline values: CDR1 SNHLY, CDR2 FYNNEI. The CDR3 has 13 amino acids. V was shortened by 3 bases and J by 5 bases, with 10 bases between the two germline ends. The DNA of the CDR3 is TGTGCCAGCAGTGAGCTAGTTGTGGAGACCCAGTACTTC. This codes for CASSELVVETQYF. Full variable domain (missing parts from reference TRBV2 and TRBJ2-5): EPEVTQTPSHQVTQMGQEVILRCVPISNHLYFYWYRQILGQKVEFLVSFYNNEISEKSEIFDDQFSVERPDGSNFTLKIRSTKLEDSAMYFCASSELVVETQYFGPGTRLLVL.

The genes are TRBV6-6 and TRBJ1-4, with a weak D call TRBD1 (6 bases). V was pared by 7 bases and J by 5 bases, with 14 bases between. Germline CDR1 reads MNHNY; CDR2 reads SVGAGI (reference sequence). The length of the CDR3 is 14 residues. CDR3 nucleotide sequence: TGTGCCAGCACCCACAGGGAGGGAAATGAAAAACTGTTTTTT. Translation gives CASTHREGNEKLFF.

The chain recombines TRBV19 with TRBJ2-2; TRBD1 matches 11 bases. This CDR3 has 15 residues. With 5 bases clipped from V and 4 bases from J, the junction kept 3 bases outside the gene matches. The germline gives CDR1 LNHDA, CDR2 SQIVND (reference sequence). The CDR3 sequence: CASSPGTGGTGELFF. The CDR3 DNA reads as TGTGCCAGTAGTCCCGGGACAGGGGGCACCGGGGAGCTGTTTTTT.

The V gene is TRBV2, the J gene TRBJ2-2; weak D call: TRBD1 (5 bases). Germline values: CDR1 SNHLY, CDR2 FYNNEI. With 1 base removed from V and 3 bases from J, the gap between germline ends came to 6 bases. This CDR3 is built from 14 residues. DNA for the CDR3: TGTGCCAGCAGTGAAGGCAGGGACACCGGGGAGCTGTTTTTT. The encoded protein is CASSEGRDTGELFF. Full variable domain (remainder filled in from reference TRBV2 and TRBJ2-2): EPEVTQTPSHQVTQMGQEVILRCVPISNHLYFYWYRQILGQKVEFLVSFYNNEISEKSEIFDDQFSVERPDGSNFTLKIRSTKLEDSAMYFCASSEGRDTGELFFGEGSRLTVL.

This chain uses TRBV28 with TRBJ1-4; TRBD1 might be the D (6 bases). Germline CDR1 reads MDHEN; CDR2 reads SYDVKM. There are 13 residues in the CDR3. V was clipped by 6 bases and J by 10 bases, with 15 bases between them. The CDR3 sequence: CASRGPTGRKLFF. The DNA for the CDR3 is TGTGCCAGCAGGGGACCTACAGGGAGAAAACTGTTTTTT.

The rearrangement uses TRBV19 and TRBJ1-2; D might be TRBD1 (6 bases). This CDR3 contains 14 residues. The ends were cut back, 5 bases at V and 4 bases at J, with 14 bases in the middle. Germline-derived CDR1 and CDR2 are LNHDA and SQIVND (reference sequence). CDR3 region: CASSVQQGFYGYTF. DNA of the CDR3: TGTGCCAGTAGTGTCCAACAGGGATTCTATGGCTACACCTTC.

This chain uses TRBV2 with TRBJ1-3; no clear D gene. Germline loops: CDR1 SNHLY, CDR2 FYNNEI. This CDR3 comprises 17 residues. Trimming took 4 bases from V and 0 from J, leaving 16 bases between them. As DNA, the CDR3 is TGTGCCAGCAGTGCTACCGGCAACCGACACTCTGGAAACACCATATATTTT. This encodes CASSATGNRHSGNTIYF.

V is TRBV3-1 (or the pseudogene TRBV3-2) and J is TRBJ2-1, with a weak D call TRBD1 (5 bases). Between the trimmed V and J ends, which lost 0 bases and 9 bases, there was a span of 15 bases. The CDR3 covers 15 residues. Per germline, CDR1 LGHDT and CDR2 YNNKEL (reference sequence). Here the CDR3 reads CASSQDWGSRGEQFF. CDR3 coding DNA: TGTGCCAGCAGCCAAGACTGGGGTAGTAGGGGTGAGCAGTTCTTC.

The chain joins TRBV2 to TRBJ2-1; 7 positions match TRBD2. Unmatched junction bases numbered 1, after V lost 8 bases and J lost 0 bases. CDR3 length: 13 residues. CDR1 and CDR2 (germline): SNHLY, FYNNEI. In DNA form, the CDR3 reads TGTGCCAGCGGGGAGGGCTCCTACAATGAGCAGTTCTTC. The encoded protein is CASGEGSYNEQFF.

V gene TRBV5-1 combines with J gene TRBJ1-1; 12 nucleotides agree with TRBD1. Germline trimming cut 4 bases from V and 1 base from J; bases unmatched to any gene: 11. Germline CDR1 reads SGHRS; CDR2 reads YFSETQ. This CDR3 region has 18 residues. In nucleotides, the CDR3 is TGCGCCAGCAGCATATTACCGGGACAGGGGGCAAAGAACACTGAAGCTTTCTTT. As protein: CASSILPGQGAKNTEAFF.

This clone appeared a few times. V and J are TRBV30 and TRBJ2-3, with TRBD2 matching over 7 bases. The V gene end was trimmed by 2 bases and the J gene end by 1 base; junction bases not matched to a gene: 6. The CDR3 contains 15 residues. Germline loops: CDR1 GTSNPN, CDR2 SVGIG (reference sequence). CDR3: CAWSSLGGGTDTQYF. The CDR3 region has the DNA TGTGCCTGGAGTTCTTTGGGGGGGGGCACAGATACGCAGTATTTT.

The rearrangement joins TRBV2 to TRBJ2-1; 11 positions agree with TRBD2. CDR1 is SNHLY, CDR2 FYNNEI, per germline. This CDR3 has 15 residues. The J segment lost 5 bases and the V segment lost 2 bases, leaving 2 bases of the junction unmatched. CDR3 in DNA: TGTGCCAGCAGTGAAATGGGACTAGCGGACAATGAGCAGTTCTTC. Protein sequence: CASSEMGLADNEQFF.

The chain combines TRBV11-2 with TRBJ2-1, with a possible D match to TRBD2 (6 bases). V was pared by 0 bases and J by 9 bases, with 12 bases between. CDR1 and CDR2 (germline): SGHAT, FQNNGV. The CDR3 totals 14 residues. CDR3 protein: CASSLDRASVEQFF. The CDR3 DNA is TGTGCCAGCAGCTTAGATCGGGCTAGCGTTGAGCAGTTCTTC.

This chain connects TRBV10-2 to TRBJ1-1; D gene uncertain. The V gene lost 2 bases and the J gene lost 11 bases, with 9 bases spanning the gap. Germline values: CDR1 WSHSY, CDR2 SAAADI. The CDR3 has 11 amino acids. The CDR3 is CASSEGPWAFF. The CDR3 DNA sequence: TGCGCCAGCAGTGAGGGGCCCTGGGCTTTCTTT.

The CDR3 coding sequence is TGTGCCAGTAGTACCACTGGTTCACCCCTCCACTTT. This sequence encodes CASSTTGSPLHF. V usage is TRBV19 and J usage is TRBJ1-6; no reliable D call. V lost 4 bases and J 9 bases, leaving 7 bases between the germline ends. CDR1 is LNHDA and CDR2 is SQIVND in the germline V gene (reference sequence). This CDR3 is 12 amino acids long.

V and J are TRBV12-5 and TRBJ1-1; possibly TRBD1 for D (5 bases). This CDR3 contains 15 residues. V gave up 5 bases and J gave up 4 bases, with 17 bases separating them. The germline gives CDR1 LGHNT, CDR2 FRNRAP. CDR3 in amino acids: CASGPPAGRGTEAFF. The DNA for the CDR3 is TGTGCTAGTGGTCCCCCGGCAGGGCGGGGCACTGAAGCTTTCTTT.

In nucleotides, the CDR3 is TGTGCCAGCAGTAATACAGGGGTCAATCAGCCCCAGCATTTT. It is translated as CASSNTGVNQPQHF. The chain is built from TRBV6-6 and TRBJ1-5, with 7 bases lining up with TRBD1. CDR3 size: 14 residues. Germline-derived CDR1 and CDR2 are MNHNY and SVGAGI (reference sequence). V lost 5 bases and J lost 3; bases outside the gene matches: 4.